Given below is one T cell receptor (beta chain) in context. The antigen is undetermined. CDR3 length: 17 amino acids. The V and J ends lost 2 bases and 3 bases respectively, with 19 bases between them. The data stem from a study of Graves' ophthalmopathy and Graves' hyperthyroidism. Study-wide background: Sampling took place at initial diagnosis, with peripheral blood obtained before any treatment.

Findings of the study overall: Blood also carried most expanded thyroid clonotypes exceeding 0.001 frequency.

The authors amplified TCR beta CDR3 regions from RNA transcripts. Investigators did first-round RT-PCR with HTBI primers, then second-round multiplex PCR. TCRdb re-called the multiplex PCR reads through MiXCR, storing one row per CDR3 protein. The sample contains about 210,000 distinct CDR3 sequences, under 30% of which appear only once. The TCR comes from a man aged 50 to 59 with Graves' ophthalmopathy. Sequenced: peripheral blood. The chain joins TRBV12-3 or TRBV12-4 to TRBJ1-1, with TRBD1 as a possible D gene (5 bases). CDR3 nucleotides: TGTGCCAGCAGTTTACCCCGGTGGGGGACGTTGCACACTGAAGCTTTCTTT. Translated, it gives CASSLPRWGTLHTEAFF.